The rows below give T cell receptor beta chains drawn from one sample of a study of blood T cell repertoires in COVID-19. Assay used: immunoSEQ multiplex PCR; TCRdb lists only in-frame clones, some missing. Of fewer than 85,000 clones listed, about nine tenths are singletons. The specimen was peripheral blood. The source is a man aged 50 to 59 with active COVID-19. CDR3s include the opening cysteine and the closing phenylalanine or tryptophan. The order of the fields is V gene, D gene, clone size, J gene, CDR3 DNA, CDR3 protein. D genes are given only for firm matches. Some rows have no size entry. The others give once, few or many, or a class for an expanded clone.

v_call: TRBV4-1; d_call: -; clone_size: -; j_call: TRBJ1-2; cdr3_nt: TGCGCCAGCAGCCAAGCAGGATTTATTAACTATGGCTACACCTTC; cdr3_aa: CASSQAGFINYGYTF
v_call: TRBV11-1; d_call: -; clone_size: -; j_call: TRBJ1-2; cdr3_nt: TGTGCCAGCAGCCGCAGGGGCGCCGGACCCTATGGCTACACCTTC; cdr3_aa: CASSRRGAGPYGYTF
v_call: TRBV4-1; d_call: -; clone_size: -; j_call: TRBJ2-6; cdr3_nt: TGCGCCAGCAGCCAACCCCAGGGGAGGGGCGAGGCCAACGTCCTGACTTTC; cdr3_aa: CASSQPQGRGEANVLTF
v_call: TRBV24-1; d_call: -; clone_size: -; j_call: TRBJ1-2; cdr3_nt: TGTGCCACCAGTGATCCCCAGGGGCCCTATGGCTACACCTTC; cdr3_aa: CATSDPQGPYGYTF
v_call: TRBV12-5; d_call: TRBD1; clone_size: -; j_call: TRBJ2-1; cdr3_nt: TGTGCTAGTGGTTTGACCACCCTGGGGACAGATTACAATGAGCAGTTCTTC; cdr3_aa: CASGLTTLGTDYNEQFF
v_call: TRBV19; d_call: -; clone_size: -; j_call: TRBJ1-1; cdr3_nt: TGTGCCAGTAGTATAGCCAGGGGACGGGCTGAAGCTTTCTTT; cdr3_aa: CASSIARGRAEAFF
v_call: TRBV3-1/TRBV3-2; d_call: TRBD2; clone_size: -; j_call: TRBJ2-7; cdr3_nt: TGTGCCAGCAGCCGCGGGACTAGCGGGGTCCCCGAGCAGTACTTC; cdr3_aa: CASSRGTSGVPEQYF
v_call: TRBV5-5; d_call: TRBD1; clone_size: -; j_call: TRBJ1-5; cdr3_nt: TGTGCCAGCAGCCAGGGACAGGGTAATCAGCCCCAGCATTTT; cdr3_aa: CASSQGQGNQPQHF
v_call: TRBV7-2; d_call: -; clone_size: -; j_call: TRBJ2-3; cdr3_nt: TGTGCCAGCAGCTCGATAAGGGGAGATACGCAGTATTTT; cdr3_aa: CASSSIRGDTQYF
v_call: TRBV3-1/TRBV3-2; d_call: -; clone_size: -; j_call: TRBJ2-5; cdr3_nt: TGTGCCAGCAGCCAAGCCGGGGGACCTCAAGAGACCCAGTACTTC; cdr3_aa: CASSQAGGPQETQYF
v_call: TRBV9; d_call: -; clone_size: -; j_call: TRBJ2-1; cdr3_nt: TGTGCCAGCAGCGTTGGTAGAGGGGCGGAGGGAATCCTTGAGCAGTTCTTC; cdr3_aa: CASSVGRGAEGILEQFF
v_call: TRBV5-1; d_call: -; clone_size: many; j_call: TRBJ2-1; cdr3_nt: TGCGCCAGCAGTATGGTGGGCGATGAGCAGTTCTTC; cdr3_aa: CASSMVGDEQFF
v_call: TRBV27; d_call: TRBD2; clone_size: -; j_call: TRBJ2-5; cdr3_nt: TGTGCCAGCAGAAGTTTAAAGGGGCTAGCGGAGGGGGAGACCCAGTACTTC; cdr3_aa: CASRSLKGLAEGETQYF
v_call: TRBV7-6; d_call: -; clone_size: -; j_call: TRBJ1-3; cdr3_nt: TGTGCCAGCAGCTTAGTGAGCAGGGGCCAAGAGGGAAACACCATATATTTT; cdr3_aa: CASSLVSRGQEGNTIYF
v_call: TRBV23-1; d_call: -; clone_size: -; j_call: TRBJ2-3; cdr3_nt: TGCGCCAGCAGTCTAAAACAGGGTGGGAGCACAGATACGCAGTATTTT; cdr3_aa: CASSLKQGGSTDTQYF
v_call: TRBV24-1; d_call: -; clone_size: -; j_call: TRBJ2-3; cdr3_nt: TGTGCCACCAGTGATTTTGCGGGGCCCGGCACAGATACGCAGTATTTT; cdr3_aa: CATSDFAGPGTDTQYF
v_call: TRBV7-2; d_call: TRBD1; clone_size: -; j_call: TRBJ2-7; cdr3_nt: TGTGCCAGCAGCTGGGACAGGGGGAGGAGTTGGACCTACGAGCAGTACTTC; cdr3_aa: CASSWDRGRSWTYEQYF
v_call: TRBV2; d_call: TRBD1; clone_size: -; j_call: TRBJ1-5; cdr3_nt: TGTGCCAGCAGGGGGACAGGGGGCAATCAGCCCCAGCATTTT; cdr3_aa: CASRGTGGNQPQHF
v_call: TRBV30; d_call: -; clone_size: -; j_call: TRBJ1-2; cdr3_nt: TGTGCCTGGAGCGTCGGGATAAACTATGGCTACACCTTC; cdr3_aa: CAWSVGINYGYTF
v_call: TRBV27; d_call: -; clone_size: few; j_call: TRBJ2-2; cdr3_nt: TGTGCCAGCGGGAGACTCTTCACCGGGGAGCTGTTTTTT; cdr3_aa: CASGRLFTGELFF
v_call: TRBV5-4; d_call: TRBD2; clone_size: -; j_call: TRBJ2-1; cdr3_nt: TGTGCCAGCAGCAAAGCGGGAGGGCCAGAGGAGCAGTTCTTC; cdr3_aa: CASSKAGGPEEQFF
v_call: TRBV12-3/TRBV12-4; d_call: -; clone_size: -; j_call: TRBJ2-3; cdr3_nt: TGTGCCAGCGGTCCAGACACAGATACGCAGTATTTT; cdr3_aa: CASGPDTDTQYF
v_call: TRBV4-3; d_call: TRBD1; clone_size: -; j_call: TRBJ2-7; cdr3_nt: TGCGCCAGCAGCCAAGCCCTACAGGGGTTGGTGCAGTACTTC; cdr3_aa: CASSQALQGLVQYF
v_call: TRBV19; d_call: -; clone_size: -; j_call: TRBJ2-7; cdr3_nt: TGTGCCAGTAGTATAGGCCAGGGTTCAGGCGAGCAGTACTTC; cdr3_aa: CASSIGQGSGEQYF
v_call: TRBV5-4; d_call: TRBD1; clone_size: -; j_call: TRBJ1-6; cdr3_nt: TGTGCCAGCAGCCCAGGACAGGGGAGGTCCTATAATTCACCCCTCCACTTT; cdr3_aa: CASSPGQGRSYNSPLHF
v_call: TRBV5-1; d_call: -; clone_size: -; j_call: TRBJ2-5; cdr3_nt: TGCGCCAGCAGCTTGGTTCTGTCTAGTGAGGAGACCCAGTACTTC; cdr3_aa: CASSLVLSSEETQYF
v_call: TRBV6-5; d_call: -; clone_size: once; j_call: TRBJ2-1; cdr3_nt: TGTGCCAGCAGTTACGAACAGGGAAACCCCTACAATGAGCAGTTCTTC; cdr3_aa: CASSYEQGNPYNEQFF
v_call: TRBV5-6; d_call: TRBD1; clone_size: -; j_call: TRBJ2-2; cdr3_nt: TGTGCCAGCAGCACAGGACAGGGCTCGAACACCGGGGAGCTGTTTTTT; cdr3_aa: CASSTGQGSNTGELFF
v_call: TRBV4-3; d_call: -; clone_size: -; j_call: TRBJ1-2; cdr3_nt: TGCGCCAGTTCGGGGCGTCCGGGGCGGGGGATTTATGGCTACACCTTC; cdr3_aa: CASSGRPGRGIYGYTF
v_call: TRBV29-1; d_call: TRBD1; clone_size: -; j_call: TRBJ1-2; cdr3_nt: TGCAGCGTGGGACAGGAGCTCTATGGCTACACCTTC; cdr3_aa: CSVGQELYGYTF
v_call: TRBV2; d_call: TRBD2; clone_size: -; j_call: TRBJ2-1; cdr3_nt: TGTGCCAGCAGTGTAAACGGGAGGGACAATGAGCAGTTCTTC; cdr3_aa: CASSVNGRDNEQFF
v_call: TRBV19; d_call: -; clone_size: once; j_call: TRBJ2-4; cdr3_nt: TGTGCCAGTAGTATTCGTGCAGGGGAGGCCAAAAACATTCAGTACTTC; cdr3_aa: CASSIRAGEAKNIQYF
v_call: TRBV5-1; d_call: -; clone_size: -; j_call: TRBJ1-2; cdr3_nt: TGCGCCAGCAGCTTGGAGGCAGGGGTTAACTATGGCTACACCTTC; cdr3_aa: CASSLEAGVNYGYTF
v_call: TRBV27; d_call: TRBD2; clone_size: -; j_call: TRBJ2-5; cdr3_nt: TGTGCCAGCAGTTTTAATCCCGGGAGGCAGGAGACCCAGTACTTC; cdr3_aa: CASSFNPGRQETQYF
v_call: TRBV7-2; d_call: -; clone_size: -; j_call: TRBJ1-6; cdr3_nt: TGTGCCAGCAGCTCTTGGCTGAATTCACCCCTCCACTTT; cdr3_aa: CASSSWLNSPLHF
v_call: TRBV28; d_call: -; clone_size: -; j_call: TRBJ1-2; cdr3_nt: TGTGCCAGCAGTTTATCAGGATTTAACTATGGCTACACCTTC; cdr3_aa: CASSLSGFNYGYTF
v_call: TRBV5-1; d_call: -; clone_size: -; j_call: TRBJ2-4; cdr3_nt: TGCGCCAGCAGCCCGGAGGGGGCAAACATTCAGTACTTC; cdr3_aa: CASSPEGANIQYF
v_call: TRBV6-5; d_call: -; clone_size: -; j_call: TRBJ2-1; cdr3_nt: TGTGCCAGCAGCCCGGAAGGGCTCCCGGGAGATGAGCAGTTCTTC; cdr3_aa: CASSPEGLPGDEQFF
v_call: TRBV6-5; d_call: -; clone_size: -; j_call: TRBJ2-3; cdr3_nt: TGTGCCAGCAGATCCAGGGGCTCTGTCACAGATACGCAGTATTTT; cdr3_aa: CASRSRGSVTDTQYF
v_call: TRBV28; d_call: TRBD1; clone_size: -; j_call: TRBJ2-7; cdr3_nt: TGTGCCAGCAGTCCCCGACAGGGTTCGGGAACCTACGAGCAGTACTTC; cdr3_aa: CASSPRQGSGTYEQYF
v_call: TRBV6-2/TRBV6-3; d_call: -; clone_size: -; j_call: TRBJ1-2; cdr3_nt: TGTGCCAGCAGTTACCTTTGGACAAGTGGCTACACCTTC; cdr3_aa: CASSYLWTSGYTF
v_call: TRBV19; d_call: -; clone_size: -; j_call: TRBJ2-7; cdr3_nt: TGTGCCAGTAGTATCCGGGGTCGGGAGCAGTACTTC; cdr3_aa: CASSIRGREQYF
v_call: TRBV28; d_call: -; clone_size: -; j_call: TRBJ2-7; cdr3_nt: TGTGCCAGCAGTCCTCCGGGAGAGCAGTACTTC; cdr3_aa: CASSPPGEQYF
v_call: TRBV7-2; d_call: TRBD2; clone_size: -; j_call: TRBJ2-3; cdr3_nt: TGTGCCAGCAGCTTACAAGGGACTAGCGGGCTATCCACAGATACGCAGTATTTT; cdr3_aa: CASSLQGTSGLSTDTQYF
v_call: TRBV9; d_call: TRBD1; clone_size: -; j_call: TRBJ2-7; cdr3_nt: TGTGCCAGCAGCGTAGAGACAGGGTGGTACTACGAGCAGTACTTC; cdr3_aa: CASSVETGWYYEQYF
v_call: TRBV29-1; d_call: TRBD1; clone_size: -; j_call: TRBJ1-1; cdr3_nt: TGCAGCGGTGGGACAGGGGGCTCGTACACTGAAGCTTTCTTT; cdr3_aa: CSGGTGGSYTEAFF
v_call: TRBV19; d_call: TRBD1; clone_size: -; j_call: TRBJ1-4; cdr3_nt: TGTGCCAGTAGCCGGGACAGCGCGATTGCAACTAATGAAAAACTGTTTTTT; cdr3_aa: CASSRDSAIATNEKLFF
v_call: TRBV5-3; d_call: TRBD2; clone_size: once; j_call: TRBJ2-1; cdr3_nt: TGTGCCAGAAGCTTGGCTCTAGCGGGGGGCCCCCTCTCCTACAATGAGCAGTTCTTC; cdr3_aa: CARSLALAGGPLSYNEQFF
v_call: TRBV5-5; d_call: TRBD1; clone_size: -; j_call: TRBJ2-5; cdr3_nt: TGTGCCAGCAGCTTAGGGGACAGCACGGGAGAGACCCAGTACTTC; cdr3_aa: CASSLGDSTGETQYF